The clone carrying this T cell receptor beta chain showed up just a few times. Its antigen is not identified. Trimming shortened V by 10 bases and J by 3 bases, and 16 bases separated the two germline ends. This CDR3 region has 13 residues. CDR1 and CDR2 (germline): ENHRY, SYGVKD. The data belong to a study of beta chain features in type 1 diabetes. The overall study: The patient and healthy donor groups were comparable for age, gender and cell yields. Findings and caveats of the study: Patients with type 1 diabetes showed fewer VDJ junction insertions and more deletions.

CD4+ cells of the naive, central memory, regulatory and stem cell-like memory types were sorted via CD45RO/CCR7/CD25/CD127/CD95/CD27. As every portion of the isolated RNA was reverse transcribed, the sequencing read expressed TCRB transcripts. Method: immunoSEQ multiplex PCR; TCRdb's copy keeps in-frame clones and lacks some. The data show about 320,000 clones, around 15% seen once. The sample was central memory CD4+ T cells from blood. The rearrangement joins TRBV10-3 to TRBJ2-7, with D perhaps TRBD2 (5 bases). The sequence was obtained from a young man in good health. DNA for the CDR3: TGTGCCACCCGGACGGGTGGGAGCTACGAGCAGTACTTC. The encoded protein is CATRTGGSYEQYF.